This TCR beta chain is drawn from a study of blood T cell repertoires in COVID-19. Across the study: T cells, B-cell-depleted T cells, or PBMCs provided the cDNA or gDNA that served as material.

Sequencing used immunoSEQ multiplex PCR; TCRdb keeps in-frame clones, though not all of them. The sample lists over 85,000 clones, around 90% occurring once. V lost 0 bases and J 0 bases, leaving 7 bases between the germline ends. Per germline, CDR1 SGHDT and CDR2 YYEEEE. The CDR3 is 15 residues long. The sequence derives from a man younger than 35 with acute or convalescent COVID-19. Material for sequencing was peripheral blood. This rearrangement joins TRBV5-6 to TRBJ1-5, with D unresolved. The CDR3 DNA reads TGTGCCAGCAGCTTGGGTGTAAATAGCAATCAGCCCCAGCATTTT. Residues: CASSLGVNSNQPQHF.